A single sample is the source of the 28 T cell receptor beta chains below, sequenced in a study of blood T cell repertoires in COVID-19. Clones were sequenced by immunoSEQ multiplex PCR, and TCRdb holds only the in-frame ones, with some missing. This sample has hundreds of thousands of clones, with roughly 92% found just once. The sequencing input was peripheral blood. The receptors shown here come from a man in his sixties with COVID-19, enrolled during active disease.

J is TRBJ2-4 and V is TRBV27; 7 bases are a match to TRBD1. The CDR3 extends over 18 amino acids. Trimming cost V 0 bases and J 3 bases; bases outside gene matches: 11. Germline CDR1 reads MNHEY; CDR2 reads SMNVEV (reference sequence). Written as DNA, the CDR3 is TGTGCCAGCAGTTTATCCTCATCCGGGACAGCCCTCAAAAACATTCAGTACTTC. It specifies CASSLSSSGTALKNIQYF.

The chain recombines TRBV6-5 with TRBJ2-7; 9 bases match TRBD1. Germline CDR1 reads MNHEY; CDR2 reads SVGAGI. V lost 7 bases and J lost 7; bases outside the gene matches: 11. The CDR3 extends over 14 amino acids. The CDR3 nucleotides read TGTGCCAGCAAATGGGACAGGGTCTCCACAGAGCAGTACTTC. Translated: CASKWDRVSTEQYF.

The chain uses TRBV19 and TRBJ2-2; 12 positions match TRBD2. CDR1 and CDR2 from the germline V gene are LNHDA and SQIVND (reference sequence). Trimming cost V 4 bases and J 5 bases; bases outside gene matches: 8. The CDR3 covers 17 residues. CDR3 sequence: CASSRGGLAGRTGELFF. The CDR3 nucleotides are TGTGCCAGTAGTAGGGGTGGACTAGCGGGGCGAACCGGGGAGCTGTTTTTT.

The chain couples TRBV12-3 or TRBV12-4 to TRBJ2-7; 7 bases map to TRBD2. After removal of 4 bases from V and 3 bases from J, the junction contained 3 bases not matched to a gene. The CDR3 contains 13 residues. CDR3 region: CASSSGLVYEQYF. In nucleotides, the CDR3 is TGTGCCAGCAGTTCCGGACTAGTCTACGAGCAGTACTTC.

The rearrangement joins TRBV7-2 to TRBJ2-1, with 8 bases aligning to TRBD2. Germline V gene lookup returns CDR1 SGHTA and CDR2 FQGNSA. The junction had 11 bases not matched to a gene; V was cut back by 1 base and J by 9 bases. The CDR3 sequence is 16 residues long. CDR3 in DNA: TGTGCCAGCAGCTTAGGGTCCAGCGGGAGCTCTGTTGAGCAGTTCTTC. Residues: CASSLGSSGSSVEQFF.

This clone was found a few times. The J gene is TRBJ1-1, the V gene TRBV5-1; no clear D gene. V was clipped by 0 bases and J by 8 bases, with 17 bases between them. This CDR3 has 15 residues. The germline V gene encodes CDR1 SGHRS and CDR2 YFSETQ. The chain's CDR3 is CASSLVAGSMGEAFF. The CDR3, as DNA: TGCGCCAGCAGCTTGGTAGCGGGTTCAATGGGAGAAGCTTTCTTT.

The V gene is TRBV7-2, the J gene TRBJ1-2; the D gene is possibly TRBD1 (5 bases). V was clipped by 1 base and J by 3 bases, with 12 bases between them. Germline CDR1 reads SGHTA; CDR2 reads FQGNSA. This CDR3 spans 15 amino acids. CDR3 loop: CASSLEWGRDYGYTF. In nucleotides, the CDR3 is TGTGCCAGCAGCTTAGAATGGGGCAGAGACTATGGCTACACCTTC.

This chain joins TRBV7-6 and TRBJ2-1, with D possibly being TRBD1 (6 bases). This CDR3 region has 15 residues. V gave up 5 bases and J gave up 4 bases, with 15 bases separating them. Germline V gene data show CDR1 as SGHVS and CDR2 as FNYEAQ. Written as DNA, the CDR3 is TGTGCCAGCAGCCCTAAGGGGGTTCGGTACAATGAGCAGTTCTTC. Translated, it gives CASSPKGVRYNEQFF.

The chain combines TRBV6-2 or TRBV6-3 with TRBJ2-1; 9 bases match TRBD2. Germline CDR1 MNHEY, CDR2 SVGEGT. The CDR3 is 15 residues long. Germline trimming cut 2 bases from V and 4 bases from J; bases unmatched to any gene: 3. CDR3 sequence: CASSYSGGSYNEQFF. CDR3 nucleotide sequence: TGTGCCAGCAGTTACAGCGGGGGGTCTTACAATGAGCAGTTCTTC.

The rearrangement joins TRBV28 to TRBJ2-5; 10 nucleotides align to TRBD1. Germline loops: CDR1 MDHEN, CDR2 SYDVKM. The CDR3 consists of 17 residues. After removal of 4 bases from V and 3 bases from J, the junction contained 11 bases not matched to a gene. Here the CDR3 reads CASSSAGTGERKETQYF. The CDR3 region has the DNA TGTGCCAGCAGTTCCGCCGGGACAGGGGAAAGAAAAGAGACCCAGTACTTC.

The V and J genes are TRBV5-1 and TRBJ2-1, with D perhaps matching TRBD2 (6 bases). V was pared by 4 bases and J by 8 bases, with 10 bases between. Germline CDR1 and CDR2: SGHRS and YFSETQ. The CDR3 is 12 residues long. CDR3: CASSRLDDEQFF. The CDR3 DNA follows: TGCGCCAGCAGCCGACTAGACGATGAGCAGTTCTTC.

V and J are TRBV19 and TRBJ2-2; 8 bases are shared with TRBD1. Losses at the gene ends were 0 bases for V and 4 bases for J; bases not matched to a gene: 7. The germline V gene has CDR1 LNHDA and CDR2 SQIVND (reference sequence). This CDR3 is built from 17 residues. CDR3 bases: TGTGCCAGTAGTATAGAGCAGGGGGCTATCTCCACCGGGGAGCTGTTTTTT. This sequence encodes CASSIEQGAISTGELFF.

In DNA, the CDR3 is TGTGCCAGCAGCTTGGGGGGGGGCGGACAGCCCCAGCATTTT. This gives the protein CASSLGGGGQPQHF. The genes are TRBV5-6 and TRBJ1-5; D is possibly TRBD1 (6 bases). V lost 0 bases and J lost 7, with 11 bases in between. This CDR3 contains 14 residues. The germline V gene has CDR1 SGHDT and CDR2 YYEEEE.

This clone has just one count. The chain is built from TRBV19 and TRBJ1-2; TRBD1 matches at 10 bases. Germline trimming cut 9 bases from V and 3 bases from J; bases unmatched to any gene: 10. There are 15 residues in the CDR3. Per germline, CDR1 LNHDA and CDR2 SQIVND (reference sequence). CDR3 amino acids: CASNPRDRGYYGYTF. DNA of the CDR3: TGTGCCAGCAATCCCCGGGACAGGGGTTACTATGGCTACACCTTC.

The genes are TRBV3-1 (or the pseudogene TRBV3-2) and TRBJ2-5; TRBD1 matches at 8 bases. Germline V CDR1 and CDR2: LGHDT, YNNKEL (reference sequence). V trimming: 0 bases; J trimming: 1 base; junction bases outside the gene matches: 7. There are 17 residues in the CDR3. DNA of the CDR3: TGTGCCAGCAGCCAAGATCGACGGACAGGGCCCCAAGAGACCCAGTACTTC. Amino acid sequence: CASSQDRRTGPQETQYF.

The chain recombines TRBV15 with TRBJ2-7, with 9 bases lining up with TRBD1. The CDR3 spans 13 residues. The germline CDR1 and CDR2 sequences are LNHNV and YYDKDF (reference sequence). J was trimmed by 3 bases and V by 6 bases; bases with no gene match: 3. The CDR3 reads CATSPDRGYEQYF. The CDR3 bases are TGTGCCACCAGTCCGGACAGGGGCTACGAGCAGTACTTC.

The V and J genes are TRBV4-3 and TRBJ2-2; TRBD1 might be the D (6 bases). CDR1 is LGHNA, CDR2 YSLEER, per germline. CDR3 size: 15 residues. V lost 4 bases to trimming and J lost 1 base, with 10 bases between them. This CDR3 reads CASSPRTENTGELFF. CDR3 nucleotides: TGCGCCAGCAGCCCTCGGACAGAGAACACCGGGGAGCTGTTTTTT.

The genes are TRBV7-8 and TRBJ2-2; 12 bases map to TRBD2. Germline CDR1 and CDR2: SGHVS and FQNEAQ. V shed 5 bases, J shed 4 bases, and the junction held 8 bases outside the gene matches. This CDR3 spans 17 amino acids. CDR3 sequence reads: CASSTRLAGDPTGELFF. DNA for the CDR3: TGTGCCAGCAGCACCCGACTAGCGGGGGACCCCACCGGGGAGCTGTTTTTT.

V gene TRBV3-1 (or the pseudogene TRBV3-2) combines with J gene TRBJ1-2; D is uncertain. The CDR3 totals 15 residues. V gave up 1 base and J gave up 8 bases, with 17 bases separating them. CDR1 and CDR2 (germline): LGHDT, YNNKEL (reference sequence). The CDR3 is CASSQGRWGGRGYTF. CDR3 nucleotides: TGTGCCAGCAGCCAAGGGAGATGGGGAGGAAGGGGCTACACCTTC.

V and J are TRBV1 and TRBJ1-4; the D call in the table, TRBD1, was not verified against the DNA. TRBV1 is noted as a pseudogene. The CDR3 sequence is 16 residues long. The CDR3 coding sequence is TGCACCAGCAGCCTCGGGGACAGCACAACTAATGAAAAACTGTTTTTT. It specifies CTSSLGDSTTNEKLFF.

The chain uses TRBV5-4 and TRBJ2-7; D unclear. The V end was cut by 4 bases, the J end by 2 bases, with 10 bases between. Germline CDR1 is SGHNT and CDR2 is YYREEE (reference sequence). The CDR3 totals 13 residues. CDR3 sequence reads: CASSTGSTYEQYF. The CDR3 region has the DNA TGTGCCAGCAGCACCGGGTCAACCTACGAGCAGTACTTC.

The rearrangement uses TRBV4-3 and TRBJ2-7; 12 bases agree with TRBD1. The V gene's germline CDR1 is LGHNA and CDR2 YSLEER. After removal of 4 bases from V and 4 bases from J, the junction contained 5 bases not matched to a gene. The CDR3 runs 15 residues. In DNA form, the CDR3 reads TGCGCCAGCAGCCTACAGGGACAGGGGGCTTACGAGCAGTACTTC. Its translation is CASSLQGQGAYEQYF.

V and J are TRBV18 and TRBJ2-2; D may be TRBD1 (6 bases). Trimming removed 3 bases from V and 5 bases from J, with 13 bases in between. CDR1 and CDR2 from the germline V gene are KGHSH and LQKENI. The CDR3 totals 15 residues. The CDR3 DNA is TGTGCCAGCTCACCTAAGGGGGAAGAAACCGGGGAGCTGTTTTTT. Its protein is CASSPKGEETGELFF.

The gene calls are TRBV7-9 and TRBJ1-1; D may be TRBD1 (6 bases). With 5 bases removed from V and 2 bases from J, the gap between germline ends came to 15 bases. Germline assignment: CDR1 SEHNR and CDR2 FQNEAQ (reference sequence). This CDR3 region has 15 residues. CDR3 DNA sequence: TGTGCCAGCAGCCTTACGGACAGTCCCAACACTGAAGCTTTCTTT. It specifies CASSLTDSPNTEAFF.

CDR3 region: CASRPDRVRHHEQYF. The CDR3 nucleotides read TGTGCCAGCAGACCTGACAGGGTTCGCCACCACGAGCAGTACTTC. This chain joins TRBV28 and TRBJ2-7; TRBD1 agrees at 7 bases. This CDR3 is 15 amino acids long. The V gene's germline CDR1 is MDHEN and CDR2 SYDVKM. V shed 6 bases, J shed 5 bases, and the junction held 13 bases outside the gene matches.

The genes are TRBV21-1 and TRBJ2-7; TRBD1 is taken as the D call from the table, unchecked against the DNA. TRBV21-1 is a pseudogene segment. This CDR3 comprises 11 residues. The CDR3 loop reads CASSKPGEQYF. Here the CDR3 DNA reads TGTGCCAGCAGCAAACCAGGCGAGCAGTACTTC.

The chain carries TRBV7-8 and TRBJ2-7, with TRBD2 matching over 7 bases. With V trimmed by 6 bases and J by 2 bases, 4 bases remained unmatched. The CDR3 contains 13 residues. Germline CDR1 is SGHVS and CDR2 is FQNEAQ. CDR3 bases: TGTGCCAGCAGACCTAGCGGCACCTACGAGCAGTACTTC. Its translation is CASRPSGTYEQYF.

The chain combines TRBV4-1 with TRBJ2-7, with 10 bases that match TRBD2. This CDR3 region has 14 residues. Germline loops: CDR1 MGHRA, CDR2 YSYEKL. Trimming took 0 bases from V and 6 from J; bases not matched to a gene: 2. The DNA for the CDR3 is TGCGCCAGCAGCCAAGATACTAGCGGGGTCGAGCAGTACTTC. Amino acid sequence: CASSQDTSGVEQYF.